The TCR beta chain under discussion was sequenced for a study of blood T cell repertoires in COVID-19. The protocol was immunoSEQ multiplex PCR, while the TCRdb copy is restricted to in-frame clones and leaves out a portion. The sample holds about 80,000 clones, approximately 82% seen once. Trimming removed 4 bases from V and 2 bases from J; junction bases left unmatched: 9. The CDR3 covers 19 residues. From germline, CDR1 is PRHDT and CDR2 FYEKMQ (reference sequence). What was sequenced was peripheral blood. The rearrangement links TRBV13 to TRBJ2-1, with TRBD2 identical over 15 bases. The receptor's source is a human donor in a cohort sampled during active COVID-19. CDR3 DNA: TGTGCCAGCAGCTCACGGACTAGCGGGAGGGCCACGACCTACAATGAGCAGTTCTTC. It yields the protein CASSSRTSGRATTYNEQFF.